Sequencing of this T cell receptor (beta chain) was carried out in a study of cytomegalovirus exposure and HLA in healthy donors. This table comes from immunoSEQ multiplex PCR, and its TCRdb copy is limited to in-frame clones, with some not included. The sample holds approximately 120,000 clones; about 87% are singletons and the top ten take 1.9%. The CDR3 runs to 12 residues. Trimming took off 5 bases at V and 11 bases at J, with 10 bases between the two ends. Per germline, CDR1 MNHEY and CDR2 SMNVEV (reference sequence). The source is a woman aged 18-29 years in good health and CMV-seronegative. This rearrangement joins TRBV27 to TRBJ1-6, with a possible D match to TRBD1 (6 bases). Sequencing used PBMCs. For the CDR3, the DNA is TGTGCCAGCAGTGACCGACAGGCACCCCTCCACTTT. This codes for CASSDRQAPLHF.